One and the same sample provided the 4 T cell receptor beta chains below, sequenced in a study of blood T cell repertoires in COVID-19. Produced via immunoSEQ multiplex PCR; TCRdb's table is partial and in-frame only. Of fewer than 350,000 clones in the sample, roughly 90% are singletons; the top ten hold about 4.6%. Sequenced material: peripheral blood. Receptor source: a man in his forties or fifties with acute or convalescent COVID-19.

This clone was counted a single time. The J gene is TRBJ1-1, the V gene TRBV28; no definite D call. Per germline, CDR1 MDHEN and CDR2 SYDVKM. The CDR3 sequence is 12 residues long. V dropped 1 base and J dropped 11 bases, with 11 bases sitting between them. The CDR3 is CASSLLGRGAFF. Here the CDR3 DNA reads TGTGCCAGCAGTTTATTGGGCAGAGGGGCTTTCTTT. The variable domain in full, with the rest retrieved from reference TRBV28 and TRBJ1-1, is DVKVTQSSRYLVKRTGEKVFLECVQDMDHENMFWYRQDPGLGLRLIYFSYDVKMKEKGDIPEGYSVSREKKERFSLILESASTNQTSMYLCASSLLGRGAFFGQGTRLTVV.

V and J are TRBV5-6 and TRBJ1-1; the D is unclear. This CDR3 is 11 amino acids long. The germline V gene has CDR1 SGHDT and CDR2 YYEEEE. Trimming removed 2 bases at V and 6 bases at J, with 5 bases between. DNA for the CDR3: TGTGCCAGCAGCTTCGGTTCTGAAGCTTTCTTT. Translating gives CASSFGSEAFF.

The CDR3 protein is CAWRQGAYYGYTF. CDR3 sequence (DNA): TGTGCCTGGAGGCAGGGCGCTTACTATGGCTACACCTTC. The chain employs TRBV30 and TRBJ1-2; D perhaps matches TRBD1 (5 bases). This CDR3 comprises 13 residues. The germline gives CDR1 GTSNPN, CDR2 SVGIG (reference sequence). V lost 3 bases to trimming and J lost 3 bases, with 11 bases between them.

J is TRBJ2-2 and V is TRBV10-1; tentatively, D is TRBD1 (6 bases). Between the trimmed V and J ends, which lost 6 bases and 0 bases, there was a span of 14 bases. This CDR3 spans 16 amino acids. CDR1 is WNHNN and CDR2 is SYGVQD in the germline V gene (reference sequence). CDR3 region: CASSPHGTPNTGELFF. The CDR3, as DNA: TGCGCCAGCAGCCCCCATGGGACACCGAACACCGGGGAGCTGTTTTTT.